Reported below is one T cell receptor beta chain. Its antigen remains unknown. The CDR3 runs 13 residues. The germline V gene has CDR1 SNHLY and CDR2 FYNNEI. Trimming cost V 7 bases and J 4 bases, with 13 bases left between them. This record belongs to a study of shared clonotypes between healthy human individuals. Study results and limitations: Rarefaction revealed incomplete sorted-subset sequencing despite large depth. Compared with clonotypes that all four donors shared, non-shared clonotypes had lower generation probabilities.

The assay used deep level. How the authors handled the data: Without quality scores, immunoSEQ junctional reads could not be filtered like full-length reads. Some clones are missing from TCRdb's copy, which holds only in-frame ones; the method was immunoSEQ multiplex PCR. The V and J calls and clone size come from that table; D and trimming were worked out from the DNA. The table has 2 million to 2.5 million clones, under 97% seen once. The sequenced material came from naive CD4+ T cells sorted from blood. Subset defined: CD45RA+ positively selected. The clonotype was recovered from a young man in good health. This rearrangement joins TRBV2 to TRBJ2-5; D gene unclear. The DNA of the CDR3 is TGTGCCAGCACCGAACGGGCTACAGAGACCCAGTACTTC. Its protein product is CASTERATETQYF. Combining the CDR3 with reference TRBV2 and TRBJ2-5 gives the whole variable domain EPEVTQTPSHQVTQMGQEVILRCVPISNHLYFYWYRQILGQKVEFLVSFYNNEISEKSEIFDDQFSVERPDGSNFTLKIRSTKLEDSAMYFCASTERATETQYFGPGTRLLVL.